This T cell receptor beta chain was found in a study of T cell responses to AZD1222 COVID-19 vaccine. Study results and caveats: The peak T cell response came first, and repertoires were sampled only after it.

Worth noting for this clone: The antigen is undetermined.

Libraries were prepared by immunoSEQ multiplex PCR; TCRdb keeps only in-frame clonotypes and omits some of them. The sample gives about 110,000 clones, 87% of which show up once; around 4.4% is in the top ten. V dropped 10 bases and J dropped 2; count of bases not matched to a gene: 7. This CDR3 is built from 14 residues. The germline V gene has CDR1 MNHEY and CDR2 SMNVEV (reference sequence). The chain employs TRBV27 and TRBJ2-1, with 8 bases that match TRBD2. Source: peripheral blood, taken on day 0 of AZD1222 vaccination. This receptor was identified in an adult in good health. The CDR3, as DNA: TGTGCCACCGAAAGCGGGGGAACCTACAATGAGCAGTTCTTC. Amino acids: CATESGGTYNEQFF.